The source of this T cell receptor (beta chain) is a study of CD8+CD57+ T cells in acquired aplastic anemia. Sequenced patients had shown CD8+CD57+ cell expansion by flow cytometry. Germline V gives CDR1 SQVTM, CDR2 ANQGSEA. The CDR3 spans 14 residues. The ends were cut back, 6 bases at V and 9 bases at J, with 24 bases in the middle. For CDR3 and TCR beta VDJ profiling, genomic DNA was the template used. TCRdb reprocessed the reads with MiXCR, giving one entry per CDR3 protein. The table records 200,000 to 250,000 distinct CDR3 sequences, approximately 45% of them present only once. The V gene is TRBV29-1, the J gene TRBJ2-7; D could derive from TRBD1 or TRBD2 (5 bases each). The TCR sequence derives from a human donor with aplastic anemia. The sample consisted of sorted CD4+, CD8+, or CD8+CD57+ T cells (not recorded which) from PBMCs. This CDR3 reads CSVRDGKNNYRQYF. The CDR3 DNA reads TGCAGCGTGAGGGACGGAAAAAACAACTACAGGCAGTACTTC.